Following are 15 T cell receptor beta chains from one sample sequenced in a study of chemoradiotherapy in HPV16-positive cancers. The protocol was immunoSEQ multiplex PCR, while the TCRdb copy is restricted to in-frame clones and leaves out a portion. The data contain 12,000 to 15,000 clones, roughly 93% of them singletons. The sequencing used blood, collected from a patient who underwent chemoradiotherapy. The receptors derive from a human donor with HPV-associated anogenital cancer.

The J gene is TRBJ1-1, the V gene TRBV7-6; the D is unclear. V lost 1 base and J 3 bases, leaving 18 bases between the germline ends. Germline V gives CDR1 SGHVS, CDR2 FNYEAQ. The CDR3 extends over 17 amino acids. The CDR3 loop reads CASSLVLGTGRDTEAFF. CDR3 coding DNA: TGTGCCAGCAGCTTAGTTCTGGGAACCGGAAGGGACACTGAAGCTTTCTTT.

Only one count was recorded for this clone. The chain is built from TRBV9 and TRBJ2-3; possible D gene TRBD2, 5 bases. V gave up 3 bases and J gave up 0 bases, with 17 bases separating them. The CDR3 is made up of 17 amino acids. Germline CDR1 SGDLS, CDR2 YYNGEE. In DNA form, the CDR3 reads TGTGCCAGCAGCGGTCGGGGTACCGCTACTAGCACAGATACGCAGTATTTT. This codes for CASSGRGTATSTDTQYF.

In DNA form, the CDR3 reads TGTGCCAGCAGCCAGGGACAGGCCTTCTCCTACGAGCAGTACTTC. It codes for CASSQGQAFSYEQYF. The V gene is TRBV4-2, the J gene TRBJ2-7; 8 nucleotides agree with TRBD1. This CDR3 is built from 15 residues. CDR1 and CDR2 from the germline V gene are LGHNA and YNFKEQ. V trimming: 3 bases; J trimming: 0 bases; junction bases outside the gene matches: 4.

The V call is TRBV14, the J call TRBJ2-7; D unresolved. Germline assignment: CDR1 SGHDN and CDR2 FVKESK. CDR3 size: 11 residues. The germline V and J ends were trimmed by 2 bases and 12 bases, with 11 bases remaining between them. The CDR3 sequence is CASSQHGRSYF. The CDR3 bases are TGTGCCAGCAGCCAACATGGACGGTCGTACTTC.

The chain couples TRBV5-1 to TRBJ2-3; 7 bases are shared with TRBD2. Per germline, CDR1 SGHRS and CDR2 YFSETQ. CDR3 length: 16 amino acids. V shed 1 base, J shed 3 bases, and the junction held 8 bases outside the gene matches. DNA for the CDR3: TGCGCCAGCAGCTTGATCGGATCGGGGGGAACAGATACGCAGTATTTT. Translating gives CASSLIGSGGTDTQYF.

The chain is built from TRBV19 and TRBJ1-2; no clear D. This CDR3 comprises 13 residues. Trimming shortened V by 1 base and J by 5 bases, and 8 bases separated the two germline ends. Germline CDR1 LNHDA, CDR2 SQIVND (reference sequence). CDR3 nucleotide sequence: TGTGCCAGTAGTATAGTGGCGGATTATGGCTACACCTTC. This translates into CASSIVADYGYTF.

The gene calls are TRBV12-5 and TRBJ2-1; D is ambiguous. Germline CDR1 reads LGHNT; CDR2 reads FRNRAP. There are 14 residues in the CDR3. The V gene lost 1 base and the J gene lost 8 bases, with 12 bases spanning the gap. In nucleotides, the CDR3 is TGTGCTAGTGGTTTGGGGCGCCATGTCTATGAGCAGTTCTTC. Its protein is CASGLGRHVYEQFF.

The chain uses TRBV4-1 and TRBJ2-3, with 8 bases that match TRBD2. The V gene's germline CDR1 is MGHRA and CDR2 YSYEKL. Trimming took 5 bases from V and 0 from J; bases not matched to a gene: 13. The CDR3 is 18 amino acids. CDR3 in DNA: TGCGCCAGCAGCGCCGTGGCGGGGGGCATCTCTAGCACAGATACGCAGTATTTT. This codes for CASSAVAGGISSTDTQYF.

This chain connects TRBV9 to TRBJ1-6; TRBD1 might be the D (5 bases). V lost 0 bases and J lost 9, with 16 bases in between. This CDR3 region has 16 residues. The V gene's germline CDR1 is SGDLS and CDR2 YYNGEE. This CDR3 is CASSVGGPLEGSPLHF. The CDR3, as DNA: TGTGCCAGCAGCGTAGGGGGACCCCTGGAAGGTTCACCCCTCCACTTT.

V usage is TRBV5-6 and J usage is TRBJ1-5; D is unresolved. V was trimmed by 0 bases and J by 5 bases, leaving 6 bases between them. CDR1 and CDR2 (germline): SGHDT, YYEEEE. The CDR3 totals 13 residues. This chain's CDR3 is CASSLARYQPQHF. CDR3 nucleotides: TGTGCCAGCAGCTTGGCCAGGTATCAGCCCCAGCATTTT.

The V gene is TRBV30, the J gene TRBJ1-1; TRBD1 aligns across 7 bases. Trimming removed 4 bases from V and 3 bases from J; junction bases left unmatched: 8. The CDR3 covers 14 residues. Germline CDR1 and CDR2: GTSNPN and SVGIG (reference sequence). The CDR3 DNA is TGTGCCTGGAAGAGTACAGGGGACCACACTGAAGCTTTCTTT. It is translated as CAWKSTGDHTEAFF.

V usage is TRBV11-3 and J usage is TRBJ2-4, with 7 bases identical to TRBD2. CDR3 length: 16 amino acids. J was trimmed by 0 bases and V by 2 bases; bases with no gene match: 4. Germline CDR1 SGHNT, CDR2 YENEEA. CDR3 in DNA: TGTGCCAGCAGCTTACCCAGCGGGGAAGCCAAAAACATTCAGTACTTC. Encoded protein: CASSLPSGEAKNIQYF.

The rearrangement joins TRBV4-2 to TRBJ1-2; the match to TRBD1 covers 7 bases. With V trimmed by 4 bases and J by 8 bases, 4 bases remained unmatched. Germline V CDR1 and CDR2: LGHNA, YNFKEQ. This CDR3 spans 12 amino acids. CDR3 DNA: TGTGCCAGCAGCCCCCAGGGGGGGGGCTACACCTTC. The encoded protein is CASSPQGGGYTF.

V is TRBV11-3 and J is TRBJ1-4, with TRBD1 matching over 7 bases. The CDR3 consists of 14 residues. The V segment lost 4 bases and the J segment 7 bases; nucleotides outside the gene matches: 6. The germline gives CDR1 SGHNT, CDR2 YENEEA. CDR3 residues: CASSSRDSPEKLFF. As DNA, the CDR3 is TGTGCCAGCAGCTCTCGGGACAGTCCTGAAAAACTGTTTTTT.

This chain uses TRBV18 with TRBJ1-5, with D possibly TRBD1 on 6 matching bases. V dropped 0 bases and J dropped 6 bases, with 15 bases sitting between them. This CDR3 is built from 16 residues. The germline CDR1 and CDR2 sequences are KGHSH and LQKENI. The CDR3 protein is CASSPPSARGAQPQHF. The CDR3 DNA follows: TGTGCCAGCTCACCACCTAGCGCTCGGGGGGCTCAGCCCCAGCATTTT.